The 15 T cell receptor beta chains below were found in one sample sequenced in a study of T cell responses to AZD1222 COVID-19 vaccine. Produced via immunoSEQ multiplex PCR; TCRdb's table is partial and in-frame only. The sample includes about 120,000 clones, 65% to 90% seen only once; the top ten take about 22%. The sequenced sample was peripheral blood, obtained on day 0 of AZD1222 vaccination. The receptors were sampled from an adult in good health.

V gene TRBV5-1 combines with J gene TRBJ2-7; tentatively, D is TRBD2 (6 bases). Trimming took 4 bases from V and 6 from J, leaving 11 bases between them. This CDR3 comprises 12 residues. Germline values: CDR1 SGHRS, CDR2 YFSETQ. This CDR3 reads CASSTKGGEQYF. CDR3 nucleotides: TGCGCCAGCAGCACCAAGGGAGGCGAGCAGTACTTC.

V is TRBV4-1 and J is TRBJ1-3, with D possibly TRBD1 on 5 matching bases. V was cut by 7 bases and J by 6 bases, with 13 bases left in between. The CDR3 covers 13 residues. The germline CDR1 and CDR2 sequences are MGHRA and YSYEKL. The CDR3 nucleotides read TGCGCCAGCAAAGGGGTGGTTGAAAACACCATATATTTT. Amino acids: CASKGVVENTIYF.

V usage is TRBV18 and J usage is TRBJ2-5; D might be TRBD2 (7 bases). The CDR3 is 17 amino acids. Germline V gene sequence: CDR1 KGHSH, CDR2 LQKENI. Trimming took 0 bases from V and 1 from J, leaving 15 bases between them. The CDR3 DNA is TGTGCCAGCTCACCACCGAGGCGGGGGCCCAGCCAAGAGACCCAGTACTTC. Translating it yields CASSPPRRGPSQETQYF.

The chain carries TRBV14 and TRBJ1-2, with a weak D call TRBD1 (5 bases). V lost 0 bases, J lost 8 bases, and 19 bases lay in between. The CDR3 loop spans 16 amino acids. CDR1 is SGHDN and CDR2 is FVKESK in the germline V gene. CDR3 protein: CASSQDPWGELGGYTF. The CDR3 region has the DNA TGTGCCAGCAGCCAAGATCCCTGGGGGGAGTTGGGAGGCTACACCTTC.

The genes are TRBV15 and TRBJ1-5; 11 bases match TRBD1. The CDR3 is 20 residues long. V shed 2 bases, J shed 2 bases, and the junction held 14 bases outside the gene matches. Germline CDR1 reads LNHNV; CDR2 reads YYDKDF (reference sequence). CDR3 protein: CATSRPSGDRGKEGNQPQHF. The DNA for the CDR3 is TGTGCCACCAGCAGACCCTCGGGGGACAGGGGGAAAGAGGGCAATCAGCCCCAGCATTTT.

The genes are TRBV7-3 and TRBJ1-5; D might be TRBD1 (6 bases). Germline CDR1 SGHTA, CDR2 FQGTGA. CDR3 length: 13 residues. Trimming removed 0 bases at V and 16 bases at J, with 16 bases between. The CDR3, as DNA: TGTGCCAGCAGCTTAACTTCGGACAGCGAACCCCATTTT. This translates into CASSLTSDSEPHF.

The chain recombines TRBV11-3 with TRBJ1-1; D may be TRBD1 (5 bases). This CDR3 contains 13 residues. Germline values: CDR1 SGHNT, CDR2 YENEEA. V was cut by 1 base and J by 8 bases, with 11 bases left in between. The CDR3 loop reads CASSLGGGGEAFF. CDR3 DNA: TGTGCCAGCAGCTTAGGGGGCGGGGGAGAAGCTTTCTTT.

The V and J genes are TRBV7-3 and TRBJ2-7; 7 bases align to TRBD2. Losses at the gene ends were 1 base for V and 4 bases for J; bases not matched to a gene: 7. The CDR3 has 15 residues. Germline CDR1 SGHTA, CDR2 FQGTGA. The CDR3 region is CASSLNSGGPYEQYF. The CDR3 nucleotides are TGTGCCAGCAGCTTAAATTCGGGGGGACCTTACGAGCAGTACTTC.

V and J are TRBV5-1 and TRBJ2-5, with D maybe TRBD2 (6 bases). CDR1 and CDR2 from the germline V gene are SGHRS and YFSETQ. This CDR3 has 15 residues. Trimming stripped 1 base from V and 1 base from J, with 11 bases between. The CDR3, as DNA: TGCGCCAGCAGCTTGCCTGGAGGGGTCCAAGAGACCCAGTACTTC. It encodes CASSLPGGVQETQYF. Full variable domain (rest looked up from reference TRBV5-1 and TRBJ2-5): KAGVTQTPRYLIKTRGQQVTLSCSPISGHRSVSWYQQTPGQGLQFLFEYFSETQRNKGNFPGRFSGRQFSNSRSEMNVSTLELGDSALYLCASSLPGGVQETQYFGPGTRLLVL.

The chain employs TRBV5-1 and TRBJ2-5; 8 bases are shared with TRBD1. This CDR3 contains 15 residues. Trimming removed 6 bases from V and 3 bases from J; junction bases left unmatched: 10. Germline V gene sequence: CDR1 SGHRS, CDR2 YFSETQ. In nucleotides, the CDR3 is TGCGCCAGCACCCCCCAGGGACAGGAGGAAGAGACCCAGTACTTC. Residues: CASTPQGQEEETQYF.

The chain links TRBV7-2 to TRBJ1-1, with D hard to call. This CDR3 contains 12 residues. Germline values: CDR1 SGHTA, CDR2 FQGNSA. V gave up 1 base and J gave up 11 bases, with 11 bases separating them. The CDR3 coding sequence is TGTGCCAGCAGCTTAGATACGGGAGGGGCTTTCTTT. This codes for CASSLDTGGAFF. Variable domain in full (rest from reference TRBV7-2 and TRBJ1-1): GAGVSQSPSNKVTEKGKDVELRCDPISGHTALYWYRQSLGQGLEFLIYFQGNSAPDKSGLPSDRFSAERTGGSVSTLTIQRTQQEDSAVYLCASSLDTGGAFFGQGTRLTVV.

The chain combines TRBV30 with TRBJ2-7; 7 bases fit TRBD1. This CDR3 spans 14 amino acids. CDR1 GTSNPN and CDR2 SVGIG come from the germline V gene (reference sequence). The V gene end was trimmed by 2 bases and the J gene end by 2 bases; junction bases not matched to a gene: 6. CDR3 in amino acids: CAWSLDRSAYEQYF. The CDR3 DNA reads TGTGCCTGGAGTTTGGACAGGTCTGCCTACGAGCAGTACTTC.

This clone was picked up one time. V usage is TRBV7-8 and J usage is TRBJ2-1; 9 positions agree with TRBD2. Germline CDR1 reads SGHVS; CDR2 reads FQNEAQ. V dropped 5 bases and J dropped 6; count of bases not matched to a gene: 11. The CDR3 consists of 16 residues. In nucleotides, the CDR3 is TGTGCCAGCAGCCCGTGGCGGGGGGGTCCATTCAATGAGCAGTTCTTC. Residues: CASSPWRGGPFNEQFF. Drawing the rest from reference TRBV7-8 and TRBJ2-1, the complete variable domain is GAGVSQSPRYKVAKRGQDVALRCDPISGHVSLFWYQQALGQGPEFLTYFQNEAQLDKSGLPSDRFFAERPEGSVSTLKIQRTQQEDSAVYLCASSPWRGGPFNEQFFGPGTRLTVL.

This sequence joins TRBV3-1 (or the pseudogene TRBV3-2) and TRBJ1-2; 12 bases are shared with TRBD1. This CDR3 is 15 amino acids long. V lost 4 bases, J lost 7 bases, and 7 bases stayed unmatched. Germline lookup yields CDR1 LGHDT and CDR2 YNNKEL (reference sequence). This chain's CDR3 is CASSPGTGGAIGYTF. In DNA form, the CDR3 reads TGTGCCAGCAGCCCCGGGACAGGGGGCGCGATTGGCTACACCTTC.

The chain carries TRBV29-1 and TRBJ1-2, with no clear D. V gave up 1 base and J gave up 7 bases, with 13 bases separating them. The CDR3 runs 13 residues. CDR1 and CDR2 from the germline V gene are SQVTM and ANQGSEA. Here the CDR3 reads CSVEVEGRAGYTF. DNA of the CDR3: TGCAGCGTTGAAGTAGAAGGTCGGGCTGGCTACACCTTC.